Given below is one T cell receptor beta chain in context. Its antigen is still unknown. These data come from a study of cytomegalovirus exposure and HLA in healthy donors. V lost 1 base, J lost 3 bases, and 12 bases stayed unmatched. This CDR3 region has 17 residues. Germline lookup yields CDR1 MGHRA and CDR2 YSYEKL. Study conclusions and caveats: Overall, around 160 TCR beta chains were annotated as cytomegalovirus-associated. Most TCR sequences were rare, but some public TCRs occurred in many donors. The tendency of first-cohort TCR clusters to co-occur in the 90 to 150 validation repertoires was the finding of a later analysis. Three chains tied to CMV proved CMV antigen-specific in vitro.

Data came from immunoSEQ multiplex PCR; TCRdb stores just in-frame clones and leaves some out. Of 110,000 or so clones in the sample, 75% to 90% were seen once. The source material was PBMCs. The TCR sequence derives from a man aged 18 to 30 in good health and CMV-seropositive. The rearrangement uses TRBV4-1 and TRBJ2-7; 7 bases match TRBD1. Written as DNA, the CDR3 is TGCGCCAGCAGCCAAGTTAATCTCGTTGACAGGGACTACGAGCAGTACTTC. Amino acids: CASSQVNLVDRDYEQYF.